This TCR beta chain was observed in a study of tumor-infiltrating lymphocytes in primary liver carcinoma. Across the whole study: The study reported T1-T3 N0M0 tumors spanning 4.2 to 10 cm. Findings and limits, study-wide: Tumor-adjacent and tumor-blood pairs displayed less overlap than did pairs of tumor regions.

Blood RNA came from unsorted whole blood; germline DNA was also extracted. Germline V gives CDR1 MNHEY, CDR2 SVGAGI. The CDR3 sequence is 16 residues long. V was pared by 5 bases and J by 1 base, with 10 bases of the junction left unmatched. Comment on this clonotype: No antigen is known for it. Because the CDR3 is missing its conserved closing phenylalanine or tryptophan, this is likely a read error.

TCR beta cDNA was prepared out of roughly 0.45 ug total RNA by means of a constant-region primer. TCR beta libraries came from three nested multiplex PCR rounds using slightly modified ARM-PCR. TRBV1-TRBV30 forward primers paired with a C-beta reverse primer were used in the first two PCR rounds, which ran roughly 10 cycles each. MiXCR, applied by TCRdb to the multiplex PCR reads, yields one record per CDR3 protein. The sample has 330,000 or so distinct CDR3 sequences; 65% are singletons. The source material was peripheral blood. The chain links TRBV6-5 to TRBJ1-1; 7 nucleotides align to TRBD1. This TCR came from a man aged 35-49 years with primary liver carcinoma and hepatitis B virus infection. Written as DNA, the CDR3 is TGTGCCAGCAGTCCCAGGACAGGCCACCAGAACACTGAAGCTTTCTCT. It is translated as CASSPRTGHQNTEAFS.